This T cell receptor beta chain was captured in a study of cytomegalovirus exposure and HLA in healthy donors. Regarding the study as a whole: The presence/absence work took it that sequencing depth was about the same across donors. Analyzed later, most CMV-associated TCR beta chains appeared HLA-restricted. Within an earlier analysis, most TCR beta V segments proved productive either about 87% or about 30% of the time. Donor immune exposure was known only as CMV serostatus.

Comment on this clone: Its antigen is as yet unknown.

V was clipped by 3 bases and J by 12 bases; unmatched bases: 8. The CDR3 has 14 amino acids. Germline CDR1 reads SGHRS; CDR2 reads YFSETQ. The PCR had 60 Vbeta and 13 Jbeta primers. Produced via immunoSEQ multiplex PCR; TCRdb's table is partial and in-frame only. The table lists around 150,000 clones, approximately 88% of them singletons. This sequence originates from a woman in her 40s in good health and CMV-seronegative. Sequenced: PBMCs. The V and J genes are TRBV5-1 and TRBJ1-4, with 10 bases fitting TRBD1. This CDR3 is CASSSVGQGVELFF. CDR3 DNA sequence: TGCGCCAGCAGCTCCGTCGGACAGGGGGTAGAACTGTTTTTT.